This passage covers 10 T cell receptor beta chains from one sample sequenced in a study of cytomegalovirus exposure and HLA in healthy donors. The primer mix had 60 Vbeta and 13 Jbeta primers. Data came from immunoSEQ multiplex PCR; TCRdb stores just in-frame clones and leaves some out. The sample lists over 55,000 clones; 80% to 90% were seen once. Sequenced material: PBMCs. These receptors came from a woman aged 30 to 39 in good health and CMV-seropositive.

There are a few counts of this clone. The chain has TRBV6-1 and TRBJ2-2, with D tentatively TRBD1 (6 bases). Trimming took off 6 bases at V and 3 bases at J, with 14 bases between the two ends. Germline loops: CDR1 MNHNS, CDR2 SASEGT. The CDR3 sequence is 15 residues long. CDR3 sequence reads: CASSFGQSHTGELFF. In nucleotides, the CDR3 is TGTGCCAGCAGCTTCGGACAGTCTCACACCGGGGAGCTGTTTTTT.

The V gene is TRBV30, the J gene TRBJ1-5; D not resolved. V lost 0 bases and J 3 bases, leaving 9 bases between the germline ends. Germline-derived CDR1 and CDR2 are GTSNPN and SVGIG (reference sequence). This CDR3 contains 14 residues. The CDR3 coding sequence is TGTGCCTGGAGTGTACCACCCTACAATCAGCCCCAGCATTTT. Encoded protein: CAWSVPPYNQPQHF.

Notes on this clone: The same CDR3 arises from other DNA sequences in this sample as well. J is TRBJ2-7 and V is TRBV7-9; no reliable D call. Germline CDR1 and CDR2: SEHNR and FQNEAQ (reference sequence). The CDR3 is made up of 14 amino acids. Trimming removed 5 bases from V and 6 bases from J, with 17 bases in between. The DNA for the CDR3 is TGTGCCAGCAGCCCAGACATCCTACGGTCCGAGCAGTACTTC. Protein sequence: CASSPDILRSEQYF.

The chain couples TRBV13 to TRBJ2-3, with TRBD1 matching over 10 bases. The V and J ends lost 5 bases and 3 bases, in that order; junction bases with no gene match: 5. CDR1 and CDR2 from the germline V gene are PRHDT and FYEKMQ (reference sequence). The CDR3 has 15 amino acids. The CDR3 sequence is CASSPRDRGTDTQYF. The CDR3 nucleotides are TGTGCCAGCAGCCCCCGGGACAGGGGAACAGATACGCAGTATTTT.

The chain employs TRBV9 and TRBJ2-1; 7 bases align to TRBD1. Unmatched junction bases numbered 6, after V lost 0 bases and J lost 12 bases. The CDR3 consists of 13 residues. Germline CDR1 and CDR2: SGDLS and YYNGEE. The CDR3 here is CASSVDPGTAQFF. The CDR3 nucleotides are TGTGCCAGCAGCGTAGACCCCGGGACAGCGCAGTTCTTC.

The chain has TRBV5-8 and TRBJ2-2; the D gene is possibly TRBD1 (7 bases). Trimming left V 4 bases short and J 0 bases short, with 10 bases between. The CDR3 consists of 15 residues. Germline V gene lookup returns CDR1 SGHTS and CDR2 YDEGEE. In DNA form, the CDR3 reads TGTGCCAGCAGCCGGGGGACAGCGAACACCGGGGAGCTGTTTTTT. This gives the protein CASSRGTANTGELFF. Drawing the rest from reference TRBV5-8 and TRBJ2-2, the complete variable domain is EAGVTQSPTHLIKTRGQQATLRCSPISGHTSVYWYQQALGLGLQFLLWYDEGEERNRGNFPPRFSGRQFPNYSSELNVNALELEDSALYLCASSRGTANTGELFFGEGSRLTVL.

The rearrangement joins TRBV7-2 to TRBJ2-5; 7 positions agree with TRBD2. The end of the DNA is better explained by TRBJ2-7, so the J call may be wrong. Germline assignment: CDR1 SGHTA and CDR2 FQGNSA. The length of the CDR3 is 14 residues. DNA for the CDR3: TGTGCCAGCAGCTTTAGCGGGTATTCCTACGAGCAGTACTTC. The encoded protein is CASSFSGYSYEQYF.

The chain couples TRBV27 to TRBJ2-4; no firm D call. V was shortened by 6 bases and J by 12 bases, with 9 bases between the two germline ends. Germline V CDR1 and CDR2: MNHEY, SMNVEV (reference sequence). This CDR3 spans 10 amino acids. This chain's CDR3 is CASRKTGQYF. CDR3 nucleotide sequence: TGTGCCAGCAGAAAGACTGGTCAGTACTTC.

The rearrangement joins TRBV18 to TRBJ2-1; 9 bases map to TRBD2. V lost 10 bases, J lost 4 bases, and 11 bases stayed unmatched. CDR3 length equals 15 residues. CDR1 KGHSH and CDR2 LQKENI come from the germline V gene. CDR3 loop: CATSSAGGPYNEQFF. The CDR3 nucleotides are TGTGCCACCTCCAGCGCGGGAGGGCCTTACAATGAGCAGTTCTTC.

The V call is TRBV28, the J call TRBJ2-5; 8 positions agree with TRBD1. The CDR3 runs to 14 residues. With V trimmed by 3 bases and J by 7 bases, 7 bases remained unmatched. Germline V CDR1 and CDR2: MDHEN, SYDVKM. The CDR3, as DNA: TGTGCCAGCAGTTTTCGACAGGGGTACGGGACCCAGTACTTC. Amino acid sequence: CASSFRQGYGTQYF.